The clone carrying this T cell receptor (beta chain) occurred a few times. CDR1 is LNHNV, CDR2 YYDKDF, per germline (reference sequence). The CDR3 covers 11 residues. Trimming cost V 9 bases and J 8 bases, with 11 bases left between them. The sample comes from a study of shared clonotypes between healthy human individuals. Original handling: Because ImmunoSEQ provided only junction sequences with no quality scores, the filtering differed. Sequencing was performed with immunoSEQ multiplex PCR; in TCRdb, only in-frame clones are kept and a portion is missing. The DNA gave D and trimming, while V, J and clone size come from that table. Altogether approximately 110,000 clones are present, about 67% being singletons, with the ten largest covering approximately 25%.

The chain employs TRBV15 and TRBJ2-1; D possibly corresponds to TRBD2 (6 bases). Sequencing input: memory CD8+ T cells sorted from blood. The sample's subset: CD45RO+ cells pooled with CCR7-negative TemRA cells. This sequence was found in a woman aged 25 to 45 in good health. Here the CDR3 DNA reads TGTGCCACTACAAGCGGGTATGAGCAGTTCTTC. It translates to CATTSGYEQFF.